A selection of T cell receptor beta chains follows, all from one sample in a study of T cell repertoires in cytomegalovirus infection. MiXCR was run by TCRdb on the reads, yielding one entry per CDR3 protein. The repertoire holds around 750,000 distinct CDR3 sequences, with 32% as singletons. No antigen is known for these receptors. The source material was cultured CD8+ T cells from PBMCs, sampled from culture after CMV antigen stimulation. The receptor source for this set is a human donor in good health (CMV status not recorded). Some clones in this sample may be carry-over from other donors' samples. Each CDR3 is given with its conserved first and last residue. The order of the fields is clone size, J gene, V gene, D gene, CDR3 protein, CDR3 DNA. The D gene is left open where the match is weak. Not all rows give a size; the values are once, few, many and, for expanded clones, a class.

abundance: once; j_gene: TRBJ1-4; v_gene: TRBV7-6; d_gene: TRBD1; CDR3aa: CASSLRGGQNNEKLFF; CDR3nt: TGTGCCAGCAGCTTACGGGGGGGACAGAATAATGAAAAACTGTTTTTT
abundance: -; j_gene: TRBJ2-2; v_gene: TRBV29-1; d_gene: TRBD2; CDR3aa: CSVRGANTGELFF; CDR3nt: TGCAGCGTGCGGGGGGCGAACACCGGGGAGCTGTTTTTT
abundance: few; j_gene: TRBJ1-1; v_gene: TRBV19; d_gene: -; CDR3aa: CASRESEAFF; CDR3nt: TGTGCCAGTAGAGAGAGTGAAGCTTTCTTT
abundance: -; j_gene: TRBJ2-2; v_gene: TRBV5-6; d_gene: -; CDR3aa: CASSPWQGPNTGELFF; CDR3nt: TGTGCCAGCAGCCCCTGGCAGGGGCCGAACACCGGGGAGCTGTTTTTT
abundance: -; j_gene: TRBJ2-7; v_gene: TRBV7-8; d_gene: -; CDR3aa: CASIRDHEQYF; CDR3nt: TGTGCCAGCATACGGGACCACGAGCAGTACTTC
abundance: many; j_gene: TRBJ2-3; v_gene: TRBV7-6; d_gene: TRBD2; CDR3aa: CASSLDGTSGGASGDTQYF; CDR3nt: TGTGCCAGCAGCTTAGATGGGACTAGCGGGGGCGCCTCCGGAGATACGCAGTATTTT
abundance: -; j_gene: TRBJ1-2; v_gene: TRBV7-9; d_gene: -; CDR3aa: CASSSPRDKFFYGYTF; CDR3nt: TGTGCCAGCAGCTCACCCCGGGACAAGTTTTTCTATGGCTACACCTTC
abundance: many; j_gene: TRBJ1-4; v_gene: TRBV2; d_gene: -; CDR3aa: CASSESNSQNEKLFF; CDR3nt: TGTGCCAGCAGTGAAAGTAACAGTCAGAATGAAAAACTGTTTTTT
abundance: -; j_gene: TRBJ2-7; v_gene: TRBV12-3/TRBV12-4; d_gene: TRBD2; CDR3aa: CASSFWGLAGDEQYF; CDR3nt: TGTGCCAGCAGTTTCTGGGGACTAGCGGGGGACGAGCAGTACTTC
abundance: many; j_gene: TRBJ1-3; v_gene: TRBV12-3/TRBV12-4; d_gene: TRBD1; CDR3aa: CASSLPGQGGGTSGNTIYF; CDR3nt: TGTGCCAGCAGTTTGCCCGGACAGGGAGGTGGAACTTCGGGAAACACCATATATTTT